This entry concerns a single T cell receptor beta chain. No cognate antigen has been identified for it. No much larger clone is present one base from it, and per-base qualities are unavailable. One collaborating source in Seattle enrolled patients during active infection and followed them longitudinally through the course of disease. Collaborating institutions collected whole blood in K2EDTA tubes following their own protocols. For TCRbeta analysis, collaborator samples were shipped as frozen whole blood, as isolated PBMCs, or as DNA extracted from either sample type. V is reduced by 3 bases and J by 0 bases, leaving a spacing of 12 bases between them. The germline V gene yields MDHEN for CDR1 and SYDVKM for CDR2. From the cysteine through the phenylalanine, the CDR3 covers 15 amino acids. Just CDR3 DNA is preserved here, 45 bases in frame from base 1. The record originates from a study of blood T cell repertoires in COVID-19 (dated by TCRdb to 2019 to 2021). Notes on the research overall: The collaborator samples originated in the United States, Italy and Spain and spanned the acute and convalescent phases of COVID-19. The repertoires were made available in a free public database intended to serve as a resource for research on the immune response to SARS-CoV-2. Sample metadata almost always included a de-identified subject ID, COVID-19 status, age in years and sex. The prospective study material was composed of cDNA or gDNA derived from T cells, B-cell-depleted T cells, or PBMCs. The dataset comprised deeply sampled blood TCRbeta repertoires from subjects exposed to, actively infected with, or recovered from COVID-19. The samples were drawn from two sources: the first 160 participants of the ongoing ImmuneRACE study, and approximately 1,300 subjects contributed by 6 global collaborators. HLA class I and class II types, where available, came from metadata supplied by the sample provider rather than from assay-based typing. The research as a whole found: The amount of clinical and demographic metadata varied by source and participant and was provided uncurated.

The immunoSEQ Assay, a bias-controlled multiplex PCR, was used to amplify TCRbeta CDR3 regions from genomic DNA. The authors' analysis ran thus. The number of nucleated cells in each sample was estimated by amplification of reference gene primers within the assay. To quantify the absolute abundance of each unique TCRbeta CDR3 rearrangement, sequence reads were collapsed and filtered. For each sample, productive Simpson clonality was calculated as the square root of Simpson's diversity index across productive rearrangements. This is the immuneACCESS table as TCRdb keeps it, with only in-frame sequences that have V and J called. A part of the clones is gone; compared with another copy, unresolved V genes explain less than half, and the rest is unexplained. V, J and clone size are those of that table, while D and trimming were read from the DNA. For this sample there are about 440,000 clones; roughly 88% appear just once. Over 9.5% of the sample lies in the top ten.

The sequencing sample was made of peripheral blood. The sequence was obtained from a woman between 50 and 59 years old with COVID-19, enrolled during active disease. The chain couples TRBV28 to TRBJ2-7; D gene: possibly TRBD2, on 5 matching bases. The DNA sequence is given as TGTGCCAGCAGTTTCGACTCCGGGGTCTCCTACGAGCAGTACTTC. Protein translation: CASSFDSGVSYEQYF.